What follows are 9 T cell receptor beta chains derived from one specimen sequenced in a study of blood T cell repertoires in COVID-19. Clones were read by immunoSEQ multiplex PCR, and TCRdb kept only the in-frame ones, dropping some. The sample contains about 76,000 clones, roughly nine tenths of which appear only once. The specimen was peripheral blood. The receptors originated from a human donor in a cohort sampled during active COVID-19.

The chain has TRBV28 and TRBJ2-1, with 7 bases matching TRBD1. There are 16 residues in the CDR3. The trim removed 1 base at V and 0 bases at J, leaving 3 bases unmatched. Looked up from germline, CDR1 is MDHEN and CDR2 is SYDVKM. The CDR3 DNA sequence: TGTGCCAGCAGTTTATTGGGGGACAGCTCCTACAATGAGCAGTTCTTC. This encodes CASSLLGDSSYNEQFF.

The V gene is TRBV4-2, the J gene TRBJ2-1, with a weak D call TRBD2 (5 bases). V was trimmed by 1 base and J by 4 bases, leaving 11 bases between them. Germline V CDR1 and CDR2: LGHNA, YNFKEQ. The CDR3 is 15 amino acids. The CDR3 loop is CASSQGQRIYNEQFF. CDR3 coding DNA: TGTGCCAGCAGCCAAGGCCAGCGGATATACAATGAGCAGTTCTTC.

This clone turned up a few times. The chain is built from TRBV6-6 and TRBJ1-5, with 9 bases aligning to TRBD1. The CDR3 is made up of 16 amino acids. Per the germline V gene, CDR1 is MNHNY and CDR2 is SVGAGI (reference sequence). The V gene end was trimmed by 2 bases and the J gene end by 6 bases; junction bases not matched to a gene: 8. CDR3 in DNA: TGTGCCAGCAGTTACCCCGACAGGGGGAAAGGTCAGCCCCAGCATTTT. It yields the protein CASSYPDRGKGQPQHF.

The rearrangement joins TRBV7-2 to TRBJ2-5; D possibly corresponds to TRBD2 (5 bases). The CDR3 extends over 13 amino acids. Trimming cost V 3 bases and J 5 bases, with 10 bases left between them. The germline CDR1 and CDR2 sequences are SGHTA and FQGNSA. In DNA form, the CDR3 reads TGTGCCAGCAGCTTCGGGGAACGGGAGACCCAGTACTTC. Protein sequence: CASSFGERETQYF. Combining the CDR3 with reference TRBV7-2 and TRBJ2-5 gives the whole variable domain GAGVSQSPSNKVTEKGKDVELRCDPISGHTALYWYRQSLGQGLEFLIYFQGNSAPDKSGLPSDRFSAERTGGSVSTLTIQRTQQEDSAVYLCASSFGERETQYFGPGTRLLVL.

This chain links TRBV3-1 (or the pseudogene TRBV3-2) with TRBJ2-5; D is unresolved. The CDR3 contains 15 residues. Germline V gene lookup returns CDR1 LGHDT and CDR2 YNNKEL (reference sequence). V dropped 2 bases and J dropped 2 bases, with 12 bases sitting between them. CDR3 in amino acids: CASSQWHNPQETQYF. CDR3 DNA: TGTGCCAGCAGCCAATGGCATAACCCACAAGAGACCCAGTACTTC.

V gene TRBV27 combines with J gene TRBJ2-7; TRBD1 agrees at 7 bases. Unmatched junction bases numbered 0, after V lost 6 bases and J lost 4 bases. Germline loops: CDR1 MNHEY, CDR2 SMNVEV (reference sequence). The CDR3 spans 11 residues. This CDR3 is CASRTGYEQYF. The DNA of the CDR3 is TGTGCCAGCAGGACAGGGTACGAGCAGTACTTC.

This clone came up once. The CDR3 spells CASSLRFGQGYGIQYF. As DNA, the CDR3 is TGTGCCAGCAGCCTACGTTTTGGGCAGGGGTATGGCATTCAGTACTTC. V is TRBV3-1 (or the pseudogene TRBV3-2) and J is TRBJ2-4; D is possibly TRBD1 (6 bases). CDR3 size: 16 residues. Germline CDR1 reads LGHDT; CDR2 reads YNNKEL (reference sequence). Trimming left V 4 bases short and J 9 bases short, with 22 bases between.

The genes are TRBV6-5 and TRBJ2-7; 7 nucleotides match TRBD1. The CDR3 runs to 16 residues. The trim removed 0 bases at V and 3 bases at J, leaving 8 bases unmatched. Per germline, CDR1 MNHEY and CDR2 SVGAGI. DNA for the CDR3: TGTGCCAGCAGTTACTCAGACAGGGCCCGGAACTACGAGCAGTACTTC. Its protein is CASSYSDRARNYEQYF.

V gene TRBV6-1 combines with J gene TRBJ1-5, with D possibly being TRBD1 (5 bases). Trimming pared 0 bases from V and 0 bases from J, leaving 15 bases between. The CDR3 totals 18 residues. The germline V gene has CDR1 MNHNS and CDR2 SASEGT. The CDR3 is CASSEARGARGSNQPQHF. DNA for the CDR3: TGTGCCAGCAGTGAAGCGCGAGGGGCGCGGGGTAGCAATCAGCCCCAGCATTTT.